These 17 T cell receptor beta chains were all obtained from the same sample, sequenced in a study of T cells in Graves' hyperthyroidism and ophthalmopathy. Researchers took RNA transcripts and amplified the TCR beta CDR3 regions from them. The HTBI primer set served for first-round RT-PCR of the TCR CDR3. MiXCR was run by TCRdb on the multiplex PCR reads, yielding one entry per CDR3 protein. The table shows some 570,000 distinct CDR3 sequences, with 12% to 15% occurring only once. Specimen: blood. All receptors come from a woman aged 18-29 years with Graves' ophthalmopathy.

This clonotype occurred a few times. The chain couples TRBV4-1 to TRBJ1-5; D gene uncertain. From germline, CDR1 is MGHRA and CDR2 YSYEKL. Trimming pared 2 bases from V and 3 bases from J, leaving 11 bases between. The CDR3 loop spans 15 amino acids. Here the CDR3 DNA reads TGCGCCAGCAGCCAACGAGACACCTACAATCAGCCCCAGCATTTT. Translating it yields CASSQRDTYNQPQHF.

The chain uses TRBV3-1 and TRBJ1-5; tentatively, D is TRBD1 (6 bases). CDR1 is LGHDT, CDR2 YNNKEL, per germline (reference sequence). V was clipped by 1 base and J by 7 bases, with 14 bases between them. CDR3 length equals 15 residues. The CDR3 bases are TGTGCCAGCAGCCAAGGTGCCGGGGGCTGGCAGCCCCAGCATTTT. It translates to CASSQGAGGWQPQHF.

This clonotype was recorded many times. The chain uses TRBV20-1 and TRBJ2-1; 10 bases line up with TRBD2. This CDR3 is 15 amino acids long. Trimming removed 3 bases from V and 8 bases from J; junction bases left unmatched: 10. Germline V gives CDR1 DFQATT, CDR2 SNEGSKA (reference sequence). CDR3 sequence (DNA): TGCAGTGCTAGTCCGGCTAGCGGGAGTGCGGATGAGCAGTTCTTC. Protein: CSASPASGSADEQFF.

This clonotype occurred a few times. The chain employs TRBV5-8 and TRBJ2-3; D might be TRBD1 or TRBD2, each matching 5 bases. The CDR3 covers 14 residues. Per the germline V gene, CDR1 is SGHTS and CDR2 is YDEGEE. Trimming shortened V by 6 bases and J by 1 base, and 12 bases separated the two germline ends. The CDR3 spells CASTGTDRTDTQYF. The CDR3 DNA reads TGTGCCAGCACAGGGACCGACCGCACAGATACGCAGTATTTT.

This clonotype was observed many times. The gene calls are TRBV3-1 and TRBJ2-3, with D tentatively TRBD1 or TRBD2 (5 bases each). V dropped 6 bases and J dropped 5 bases, with 12 bases sitting between them. The germline gives CDR1 LGHDT, CDR2 YNNKEL (reference sequence). The CDR3 has 13 residues. DNA for the CDR3: TGTGCCAGCAGTCGGGACGTAGGAGATACGCAGTATTTT. It encodes CASSRDVGDTQYF.

In its sample, this clonotype was seen a few times. The chain has TRBV7-6 and TRBJ1-1; D is uncertain. V dropped 0 bases and J dropped 6 bases, with 14 bases sitting between them. CDR1 and CDR2 (germline): SGHVS, FNYEAQ. This CDR3 is built from 15 residues. The CDR3 DNA sequence: TGTGCCAGCAGCTTAGCTAGGGCAGCCCTCCCTGAAGCTTTCTTT. Its translation: CASSLARAALPEAFF.

This clonotype appeared many times. This chain links TRBV2 with TRBJ2-7; D may be TRBD2 (5 bases). Germline V gives CDR1 SNHLY, CDR2 FYNNEI. The CDR3 is 15 amino acids. V lost 5 bases and J 6 bases, leaving 20 bases between the germline ends. CDR3 residues: CASSRELSSSLEQYF. CDR3 DNA sequence: TGTGCCAGCAGTAGGGAGCTATCCTCCTCGCTCGAGCAGTACTTC. Full variable domain (missing parts from reference TRBV2 and TRBJ2-7): EPEVTQTPSHQVTQMGQEVILRCVPISNHLYFYWYRQILGQKVEFLVSFYNNEISEKSEIFDDQFSVERPDGSNFTLKIRSTKLEDSAMYFCASSRELSSSLEQYFGPGTRLTVT.

This clonotype was seen ten or more times. J is TRBJ1-5 and V is TRBV7-9; no definite D call. V gave up 5 bases and J gave up 1 base, with 9 bases separating them. The CDR3 consists of 14 residues. Germline V gene lookup returns CDR1 SEHNR and CDR2 FQNEAQ (reference sequence). The CDR3: CASSPLGSNQPQHF. The CDR3 nucleotides are TGTGCCAGCAGCCCACTGGGGAGCAATCAGCCCCAGCATTTT.

This clonotype appeared a few times. The chain links TRBV12-3 or TRBV12-4 to TRBJ2-1; possible D gene TRBD2, 6 bases. This CDR3 region has 18 residues. The germline V and J ends were trimmed by 3 bases and 5 bases, with 23 bases remaining between them. CDR3 in DNA: TGTGCCAGCAGTTTGTGGGGGGATGGAACTACTACTGACAATGAGCAGTTCTTC. This encodes CASSLWGDGTTTDNEQFF.

This clonotype was observed a handful of times. The chain couples TRBV5-8 to TRBJ2-5; 8 bases are shared with TRBD1. Germline V gene data show CDR1 as SGHTS and CDR2 as YDEGEE. V shed 4 bases and J 2 bases; nucleotides not matched to a gene: 7. The CDR3 has 15 amino acids. The chain's CDR3 is CASSKGRQGQETQYF. DNA for the CDR3: TGTGCCAGCAGCAAAGGAAGACAGGGGCAAGAGACCCAGTACTTC.

This clonotype was recorded at least ten times. J is TRBJ2-3 and V is TRBV2; 11 nucleotides agree with TRBD1. Losses at the gene ends were 6 bases for V and 1 base for J; bases not matched to a gene: 3. The CDR3 covers 15 residues. Germline values: CDR1 SNHLY, CDR2 FYNNEI. This chain's CDR3 is CASSRTGGRTDTQYF. CDR3 nucleotide sequence: TGTGCCAGCAGCAGGACAGGGGGCCGCACAGATACGCAGTATTTT.

This clonotype was seen ten or more times. J is TRBJ2-3 and V is TRBV18, with a tentative D call TRBD2 (6 bases). The CDR3 spans 14 residues. Germline lookup yields CDR1 KGHSH and CDR2 LQKENI. With 6 bases removed from V and 6 bases from J, the gap between germline ends came to 16 bases. CDR3 sequence: CASSLLATLDTQYF. The CDR3 coding sequence is TGTGCCAGCTCCCTCCTAGCGACCTTGGATACGCAGTATTTT.

J is TRBJ2-1 and V is TRBV19; 7 bases line up with TRBD2. Germline V lookup: CDR1 LNHDA, CDR2 SQIVND (reference sequence). The junction had 5 bases not matched to a gene; V was cut back by 6 bases and J by 6 bases. The CDR3 consists of 13 residues. The CDR3 here is CASRYREANEQFF. The CDR3 nucleotides are TGTGCCAGTAGGTACCGGGAGGCCAATGAGCAGTTCTTC.

This rearrangement joins TRBV19 to TRBJ1-1; no clear D gene. The CDR3 is made up of 15 amino acids. Trimming removed 4 bases from V and 3 bases from J, with 15 bases in between. Germline lookup yields CDR1 LNHDA and CDR2 SQIVND (reference sequence). This CDR3 reads CASSTAGEKDTEAFF. CDR3 bases: TGTGCCAGTAGTACCGCCGGGGAGAAGGACACTGAAGCTTTCTTT. Full variable domain (rest looked up from reference TRBV19 and TRBJ1-1): DGGITQSPKYLFRKEGQNVTLSCEQNLNHDAMYWYRQDPGQGLRLIYYSQIVNDFQKGDIAEGYSVSREKKESFPLTVTSAQKNPTAFYLCASSTAGEKDTEAFFGQGTRLTVV.

This clonotype was picked up many times. The V gene is TRBV30, the J gene TRBJ1-1; D ambiguous. V shed 5 bases and J shed 8 bases, with 3 bases lying between them. Germline values: CDR1 GTSNPN, CDR2 SVGIG (reference sequence). CDR3 length: 8 amino acids. The CDR3 DNA sequence: TGTGCCTGGGCAGAAGCTTTCTTT. Protein sequence: CAWAEAFF.

Note on this clonotype: A much larger clone lies a single base off, so this may be a read error. Because the CDR3 is missing its conserved closing phenylalanine or tryptophan, this is likely a read error. CDR3 in DNA: TGTGCCAGCAGTTTTAGGGTAGCGGGAATCTACGAGCAGTACCTC. Translating it yields CASSFRVAGIYEQYL. The J gene is TRBJ2-7, the V gene TRBV12-3 or TRBV12-4, with TRBD2 matching 8 bases. The V gene end was trimmed by 3 bases and the J gene end by 3 bases; junction bases not matched to a gene: 7. This CDR3 spans 15 amino acids.

This clonotype has at least ten counts. The J gene is TRBJ2-3, the V gene TRBV30, with unresolved D. CDR1 is GTSNPN and CDR2 is SVGIG in the germline V gene (reference sequence). Deletions cut 2 bases from V and 1 base from J, with 7 bases between. CDR3 size: 13 residues. The CDR3 bases are TGTGCCTGGAGTACTTTGGGCACAGATACGCAGTATTTT. This sequence encodes CAWSTLGTDTQYF.